Below, 27 T cell receptor beta chains from the same sample are listed, as sequenced in a study of technical replicates of blood from a handful of donors (TCRdb year 2017). The receptor library was made with the immunoSEQ multiplex PCR assay. TCRdb carries this immuneACCESS record with in-frame sequences only. Its versions omit some clonotypes, under half of them owing to an unresolved V gene in the studies checked, with the rest unexplained. A total of about 70,000 clones appear in this sample, around 97% of them only once. The top ten hold 0.2% to 0.25% of the sample. Specimen: T cells isolated from PBMCs. The receptors were sampled from a human donor in good health.

This clone was counted once. This chain joins TRBV5-1 and TRBJ2-6; D call uncertain. Trimming removed 5 bases at V and 3 bases at J, with 12 bases between. The CDR3 extends over 15 amino acids. In germline, CDR1 is SGHRS, CDR2 YFSETQ. The CDR3 bases are TGCGCCAGCAGGACGAACTCGGGTGGGGCCAACGTCCTGACTTTC. It encodes CASRTNSGGANVLTF. Together with reference TRBV5-1 and TRBJ2-6, the CDR3 gives the full variable domain: KAGVTQTPRYLIKTRGQQVTLSCSPISGHRSVSWYQQTPGQGLQFLFEYFSETQRNKGNFPGRFSGRQFSNSRSEMNVSTLELGDSALYLCASRTNSGGANVLTFGAGSRLTVL.

V and J are TRBV5-4 and TRBJ2-7, with TRBD1 matching 7 bases. This CDR3 spans 15 amino acids. Trimming removed 2 bases from V and 4 bases from J; junction bases left unmatched: 9. Germline V gene lookup returns CDR1 SGHNT and CDR2 YYREEE (reference sequence). The CDR3 spells CASSLDVGGGYEQYF. The CDR3 bases are TGTGCCAGCAGCTTAGACGTAGGGGGCGGGTACGAGCAGTACTTC.

V gene TRBV27 combines with J gene TRBJ2-2; 8 nucleotides line up with TRBD2. CDR3 length: 16 amino acids. The V and J ends lost 3 bases and 6 bases, in that order; junction bases with no gene match: 9. Germline CDR1 MNHEY, CDR2 SMNVEV (reference sequence). CDR3 in DNA: TGTGCCAGCAGTTTGGGACTAGGGATATCGTCCGGGGAGCTGTTTTTT. Protein: CASSLGLGISSGELFF.

The rearrangement links TRBV18 to TRBJ2-1; 13 nucleotides agree with TRBD2. V dropped 3 bases and J dropped 3; count of bases not matched to a gene: 2. The CDR3 spans 16 residues. Germline values: CDR1 KGHSH, CDR2 LQKENI. The CDR3 protein is CASSPGLAGVYNEQFF. DNA for the CDR3: TGTGCCAGCTCACCCGGACTAGCGGGAGTCTACAATGAGCAGTTCTTC. The complete variable domain, with remaining parts taken from reference TRBV18 and TRBJ2-1, reads NAGVMQNPRHLVRRRGQEARLRCSPMKGHSHVYWYRQLPEEGLKFMVYLQKENIIDESGMPKERFSAEFPKEGPSILRIQQVVRGDSAAYFCASSPGLAGVYNEQFFGPGTRLTVL.

J is TRBJ2-2 and V is TRBV29-1, with TRBD1 matching over 9 bases. This CDR3 is built from 14 residues. The ends lost 4 bases at V and 3 bases at J; junction bases unmatched: 3. From germline, CDR1 is SQVTM and CDR2 ANQGSEA. CDR3 sequence reads: CSVGWTGDTGELFF. Written as DNA, the CDR3 is TGCAGCGTTGGATGGACAGGGGACACCGGGGAGCTGTTTTTT.

This rearrangement joins TRBV28 to TRBJ2-7, with 8 bases matching TRBD2. V lost 4 bases and J lost 4; bases outside the gene matches: 9. Germline lookup yields CDR1 MDHEN and CDR2 SYDVKM. This CDR3 has 15 residues. The CDR3 protein is CASSSIREGLYEQYF. In nucleotides, the CDR3 is TGTGCCAGCAGTTCCATTCGGGAGGGCCTTTACGAGCAGTACTTC. Full variable domain (missing parts from reference TRBV28 and TRBJ2-7): DVKVTQSSRYLVKRTGEKVFLECVQDMDHENMFWYRQDPGLGLRLIYFSYDVKMKEKGDIPEGYSVSREKKERFSLILESASTNQTSMYLCASSSIREGLYEQYFGPGTRLTVT.

The J gene is TRBJ2-7, the V gene TRBV29-1; 8 bases match TRBD2. Germline trimming cut 6 bases from V and 4 bases from J; bases unmatched to any gene: 8. The CDR3 covers 13 residues. The germline V gene encodes CDR1 SQVTM and CDR2 ANQGSEA. CDR3 sequence reads: CSVTSGGLYEQYF. The CDR3 DNA reads TGCAGCGTAACTAGCGGAGGGCTTTACGAGCAGTACTTC.

The chain joins TRBV29-1 to TRBJ2-7; the match to TRBD1 covers 11 bases. The CDR3 consists of 16 residues. CDR1 and CDR2 from the germline V gene are SQVTM and ANQGSEA. The V and J ends lost 0 bases and 5 bases, in that order; junction bases with no gene match: 9. CDR3 sequence reads: CSVEDAGTGGINEQYF. CDR3 DNA: TGCAGCGTTGAAGATGCCGGGACAGGGGGTATAAACGAGCAGTACTTC.

The V gene is TRBV30, the J gene TRBJ1-2; D is unclear. This CDR3 region has 13 residues. Per germline, CDR1 GTSNPN and CDR2 SVGIG (reference sequence). Trimming removed 4 bases at V and 0 bases at J, with 9 bases between. CDR3 region: CAWIGLPNYGYTF. The CDR3 bases are TGTGCCTGGATTGGACTTCCTAACTATGGCTACACCTTC. Full variable domain (remainder filled in from reference TRBV30 and TRBJ1-2): SQTIHQWPATLVQPVGSPLSLECTVEGTSNPNLYWYRQAAGRGLQLLFYSVGIGQISSEVPQNLSASRPQDRQFILSSKKLLLSDSGFYLCAWIGLPNYGYTFGSGTRLTVV.

The V call is TRBV14, the J call TRBJ2-7; D gene unclear. Trimming removed 1 base at V and 2 bases at J, with 9 bases between. The germline CDR1 and CDR2 sequences are SGHDN and FVKESK. There are 14 residues in the CDR3. The DNA for the CDR3 is TGTGCCAGCAGCCAAGTGTCAGGTCCCTACGAGCAGTACTTC. Translated: CASSQVSGPYEQYF.

This chain joins TRBV7-8 and TRBJ2-2; D remains ambiguous. Germline V gives CDR1 SGHVS, CDR2 FQNEAQ. CDR3 length: 12 residues. V lost 3 bases and J lost 6, with 5 bases in between. The CDR3 bases are TGTGCCAGCAGCTTTTTAGCCGGGGAGCTGTTTTTT. Encoded protein: CASSFLAGELFF.

The chain combines TRBV5-4 with TRBJ1-2; D is unclear. CDR3 size: 13 residues. The V gene lost 2 bases and the J gene lost 4 bases, with 9 bases spanning the gap. From germline, CDR1 is SGHNT and CDR2 YYREEE (reference sequence). The CDR3: CASSFSEGYGYTF. The CDR3 coding sequence is TGTGCCAGCAGCTTTTCGGAGGGCTATGGCTACACCTTC.

CDR3: CAIGQGAGNSPLHF. As DNA, the CDR3 is TGTGCCATCGGTCAGGGGGCTGGTAATTCACCCCTCCACTTT. V gene TRBV10-3 combines with J gene TRBJ1-6; TRBD1 matches at 8 bases. This CDR3 has 14 amino acids. Germline values: CDR1 ENHRY, CDR2 SYGVKD. V shed 8 bases and J 6 bases; nucleotides not matched to a gene: 6.

V gene TRBV5-6 combines with J gene TRBJ1-5; the D gene is possibly TRBD1 (6 bases). Germline V gene data show CDR1 as SGHDT and CDR2 as YYEEEE. Trimming cost V 1 base and J 7 bases, with 12 bases left between them. The CDR3 sequence is 14 residues long. The CDR3 here is CASSLRQERQPQHF. CDR3 DNA: TGTGCCAGCAGCTTGCGACAGGAGAGACAGCCCCAGCATTTT.

The J gene is TRBJ2-1, the V gene TRBV28; 14 bases match TRBD2. This CDR3 spans 15 amino acids. V lost 6 bases and J lost 7; bases outside the gene matches: 5. From germline, CDR1 is MDHEN and CDR2 SYDVKM. CDR3: CASSPGTSGSNEQFF. CDR3 nucleotides: TGTGCCAGCAGCCCAGGGACTAGCGGGAGTAATGAGCAGTTCTTC.

The rearrangement links TRBV7-9 to TRBJ2-3; D remains unclear. Between the trimmed V and J ends, which lost 7 bases and 0 bases, there was a span of 5 bases. The CDR3 is 12 amino acids. Per the germline V gene, CDR1 is SEHNR and CDR2 is FQNEAQ (reference sequence). The CDR3 here is CASTPSTDTQYF. As DNA, the CDR3 is TGTGCCAGCACTCCGAGCACAGATACGCAGTATTTT.

The chain carries TRBV2 and TRBJ2-2; 9 nucleotides agree with TRBD1. V lost 8 bases, J lost 0 bases, and 4 bases stayed unmatched. The CDR3 extends over 15 amino acids. CDR1 and CDR2 from the germline V gene are SNHLY and FYNNEI. The CDR3: CASGGDRANTGELFF. CDR3 bases: TGTGCCAGCGGAGGGGACAGGGCGAACACCGGGGAGCTGTTTTTT.

The J gene is TRBJ2-2, the V gene TRBV10-3; TRBD1 aligns across 7 bases. V was clipped by 8 bases and J by 6 bases; unmatched bases: 12. The germline V gene encodes CDR1 ENHRY and CDR2 SYGVKD. This CDR3 is 15 amino acids long. The CDR3 is CAIGGRQGVPGELFF. In DNA form, the CDR3 reads TGTGCCATCGGGGGAAGGCAGGGGGTCCCCGGGGAGCTGTTTTTT.

The V and J genes are TRBV25-1 and TRBJ1-2; D remains ambiguous. The germline V and J ends were trimmed by 1 base and 5 bases, with 8 bases remaining between them. The CDR3 runs to 13 residues. In germline, CDR1 is MGHDK, CDR2 SYGVNS. The CDR3 region has the DNA TGTGCCAGCAGTGAATCGGGGAGATATGGCTACACCTTC. Translating it yields CASSESGRYGYTF.

The chain combines TRBV5-6 with TRBJ2-7, with D possibly being TRBD2 (6 bases). Per the germline V gene, CDR1 is SGHDT and CDR2 is YYEEEE. The V end lost 4 bases, the J end lost 4 bases, and 15 bases lay between the germline ends. There are 14 residues in the CDR3. The CDR3 spells CASSDRDSHYEQYF. For the CDR3, the DNA is TGTGCCAGCAGCGACCGGGACTCCCATTACGAGCAGTACTTC. Supplemented by reference TRBV5-6 and TRBJ2-7, the full variable domain reads DAGVTQSPTHLIKTRGQQVTLRCSPKSGHDTVSWYQQALGQGPQFIFQYYEEEERQRGNFPDRFSGHQFPNYSSELNVNALLLGDSALYLCASSDRDSHYEQYFGPGTRLTVT.

This chain joins TRBV5-4 and TRBJ1-3; tentatively, D is TRBD1 (6 bases). Germline V gives CDR1 SGHNT, CDR2 YYREEE (reference sequence). The V gene lost 2 bases and the J gene lost 6 bases, with 12 bases spanning the gap. The CDR3 extends over 14 amino acids. Here the CDR3 DNA reads TGTGCCAGCAGCTTCGGTCGGGACATAAACACCATATATTTT. This gives the protein CASSFGRDINTIYF.

The J gene is TRBJ2-3, the V gene TRBV27, with 11 positions matching TRBD2. Losses at the gene ends were 5 bases for V and 5 bases for J; bases not matched to a gene: 6. Germline assignment: CDR1 MNHEY and CDR2 SMNVEV (reference sequence). This CDR3 region has 15 residues. The CDR3: CASSPWTSGQDTQYF. The DNA of the CDR3 is TGTGCCAGCAGTCCCTGGACTAGCGGGCAAGATACGCAGTATTTT.

This chain connects TRBV19 to TRBJ1-1; D unclear. CDR3 size: 17 residues. Germline CDR1 LNHDA, CDR2 SQIVND (reference sequence). V dropped 3 bases and J dropped 3 bases, with 20 bases sitting between them. CDR3 DNA sequence: TGTGCCAGTAGTATTGCACTGGGGTTCGGACTTGACACTGAAGCTTTCTTT. Amino acids: CASSIALGFGLDTEAFF. Drawing the rest from reference TRBV19 and TRBJ1-1, the complete variable domain is DGGITQSPKYLFRKEGQNVTLSCEQNLNHDAMYWYRQDPGQGLRLIYYSQIVNDFQKGDIAEGYSVSREKKESFPLTVTSAQKNPTAFYLCASSIALGFGLDTEAFFGQGTRLTVV.

The chain is built from TRBV27 and TRBJ2-7; 10 positions agree with TRBD2. V dropped 6 bases and J dropped 3; count of bases not matched to a gene: 17. The CDR3 totals 18 residues. Germline V lookup: CDR1 MNHEY, CDR2 SMNVEV (reference sequence). In DNA, the CDR3 is TGTGCCAGCAGCTCGGGGGGGATTGGACTAGCGGCTTTCTACGAGCAGTACTTC. Amino acid sequence: CASSSGGIGLAAFYEQYF.

J is TRBJ2-4 and V is TRBV9, with D tentatively TRBD1 (5 bases). The CDR3 runs to 15 residues. V was trimmed by 1 base and J by 6 bases, leaving 14 bases between them. Germline V gene lookup returns CDR1 SGDLS and CDR2 YYNGEE. CDR3 protein: CASSVRDSRVNIQYF. CDR3 nucleotides: TGTGCCAGCAGCGTAAGAGACAGTAGGGTAAACATTCAGTACTTC.

CDR3 amino acids: CASSFGESGANVLTF. Here the CDR3 DNA reads TGCGCCAGCAGCTTCGGGGAGTCTGGGGCCAACGTCCTGACTTTC. The J gene is TRBJ2-6, the V gene TRBV5-1; maybe TRBD2 (5 bases). The CDR3 runs to 15 residues. Germline values: CDR1 SGHRS, CDR2 YFSETQ. V lost 2 bases, J lost 1 base, and 7 bases lay in between. Full variable domain (remainder filled in from reference TRBV5-1 and TRBJ2-6): KAGVTQTPRYLIKTRGQQVTLSCSPISGHRSVSWYQQTPGQGLQFLFEYFSETQRNKGNFPGRFSGRQFSNSRSEMNVSTLELGDSALYLCASSFGESGANVLTFGAGSRLTVL.

The chain joins TRBV15 to TRBJ2-7, with TRBD1 matching 8 bases. Germline V gives CDR1 LNHNV, CDR2 YYDKDF (reference sequence). The CDR3 has 14 amino acids. J gave up 7 bases and V 0 bases, and 5 bases lay outside the gene matches. The CDR3 DNA follows: TGTGCCACCAGCAGAGATGGGACAGGCCGGGAGCAGTACTTC. Translated: CATSRDGTGREQYF.